Shown below are 31 T cell receptor beta chains from a single sample sequenced in a study of blood T cell repertoires in COVID-19. The repertoire was sequenced with immunoSEQ multiplex PCR; TCRdb's copy has only in-frame clones and lacks some. The data contain a few hundred thousand clones, less than 90% of them singletons. Specimen: PBMCs or T cells enriched from blood (not recorded which). Receptor source: a woman aged 25 to 39 who had recovered from COVID-19.

This sequence joins TRBV16 and TRBJ1-2; unclear D gene. CDR3 length: 15 amino acids. Germline V gene data show CDR1 as KGHSY and CDR2 as FQNENV. V lost 4 bases and J lost 6, with 18 bases in between. The CDR3 nucleotides read TGTGCCAGCAGCCCTAGAATTAAGATAAAACATGGCTACACCTTC. This translates into CASSPRIKIKHGYTF.

The V gene is TRBV2, the J gene TRBJ2-7, with a weak D call TRBD2 (5 bases). V was cut by 6 bases and J by 1 base, with 10 bases left in between. Germline V gives CDR1 SNHLY, CDR2 FYNNEI. The CDR3 consists of 13 residues. The CDR3 here is CASRTDLSYEQYF. The CDR3 DNA sequence: TGTGCCAGCAGGACGGACTTGTCCTACGAGCAGTACTTC.

V is TRBV3-1 (or the pseudogene TRBV3-2) and J is TRBJ2-2; 12 bases are a match to TRBD2. V lost 4 bases to trimming and J lost 0 bases; unmatched junction nucleotides: 6. Germline lookup yields CDR1 LGHDT and CDR2 YNNKEL (reference sequence). CDR3 length: 18 residues. CDR3 region: CASSLHGLAGSNTGELFF. Here the CDR3 DNA reads TGTGCCAGCAGCCTCCACGGACTAGCGGGGTCGAACACCGGGGAGCTGTTTTTT.

This clone has just a few counts. This rearrangement joins TRBV2 to TRBJ1-2; possibly TRBD1 for D (5 bases). CDR1 and CDR2 from the germline V gene are SNHLY and FYNNEI. The V and J ends lost 6 bases and 0 bases respectively, with 14 bases between them. The CDR3 length is 15 residues. CDR3 loop: CASSQYSTANYGYTF. The CDR3 coding sequence is TGTGCCAGCAGCCAATATTCGACAGCTAACTATGGCTACACCTTC.

The chain joins TRBV7-9 to TRBJ2-1, with 7 positions matching TRBD2. The CDR3 length is 16 residues. With V trimmed by 2 bases and J by 4 bases, 8 bases remained unmatched. Per germline, CDR1 SEHNR and CDR2 FQNEAQ (reference sequence). As DNA, the CDR3 is TGTGCCAGCAGCTTAAGTCAGCGGGGTAGTTACAATGAGCAGTTCTTC. Its protein product is CASSLSQRGSYNEQFF.

The chain joins TRBV2 to TRBJ2-1, with TRBD2 as a possible D gene (7 bases). The CDR3 consists of 16 residues. CDR1 and CDR2 (germline): SNHLY, FYNNEI. Trimming pared 2 bases from V and 2 bases from J, leaving 13 bases between. CDR3 nucleotide sequence: TGTGCCAGCAGTGAAAAGGGGGGGGAAACCTACAATGAGCAGTTCTTC. Amino acid sequence: CASSEKGGETYNEQFF. The full variable domain, in which reference TRBV2 and TRBJ2-1 provide the parts outside the CDR3, is EPEVTQTPSHQVTQMGQEVILRCVPISNHLYFYWYRQILGQKVEFLVSFYNNEISEKSEIFDDQFSVERPDGSNFTLKIRSTKLEDSAMYFCASSEKGGETYNEQFFGPGTRLTVL.

The V and J genes are TRBV12-5 and TRBJ1-1; D is uncertain. V was clipped by 3 bases and J by 0 bases, with 20 bases between them. The CDR3 loop spans 18 amino acids. The V gene's germline CDR1 is LGHNT and CDR2 FRNRAP. The CDR3 loop is CASGFSERPEGMNTEAFF. DNA of the CDR3: TGTGCTAGTGGTTTTAGTGAGAGACCAGAGGGAATGAACACTGAAGCTTTCTTT.

The chain combines TRBV28 with TRBJ2-3; tentative D call: TRBD2 (5 bases). Per germline, CDR1 MDHEN and CDR2 SYDVKM. The CDR3 has 14 residues. V gave up 3 bases and J gave up 10 bases, with 17 bases separating them. CDR3 bases: TGTGCCAGCAGTTTTGGAGCGGCCCCCGTTTCGCAGTATTTT. Residues: CASSFGAAPVSQYF.

This chain uses TRBV19 with TRBJ2-5; 10 nucleotides agree with TRBD1. The CDR3 is 14 residues long. J lost 5 bases, V lost 6 bases, and 6 bases had no gene match. Per germline, CDR1 LNHDA and CDR2 SQIVND (reference sequence). DNA of the CDR3: TGTGCCAGTAGGCCAGGACAGGGGGGGGAGACCCAGTACTTC. Its translation: CASRPGQGGETQYF.

The CDR3 coding sequence is TGTGCCAGCGCAGAGGGGGCAGGTGAAAAACTGTTTTTT. Amino acids: CASAEGAGEKLFF. This sequence joins TRBV12-3 or TRBV12-4 and TRBJ1-4, with 7 bases that match TRBD1. The CDR3 covers 13 residues. V gave up 8 bases and J gave up 7 bases; unmatched junction bases: 7.

V gene TRBV28 combines with J gene TRBJ2-3; 10 bases map to TRBD1. Germline lookup yields CDR1 MDHEN and CDR2 SYDVKM. The CDR3 has 14 residues. The junction had 6 bases not matched to a gene; V was cut back by 6 bases and J by 6 bases. The CDR3, as DNA: TGTGCCAGCAGGGGACAGGGGAGGTGGGATACGCAGTATTTT. It codes for CASRGQGRWDTQYF.

The rearrangement uses TRBV6-5 and TRBJ2-7, with 7 bases fitting TRBD1. Germline V gives CDR1 MNHEY, CDR2 SVGAGI. The CDR3 is made up of 12 amino acids. The junction had 8 bases not matched to a gene; V was cut back by 6 bases and J by 9 bases. As DNA, the CDR3 is TGTGCCAGCAGCCCCACAGGGGAAGGGCAGTACTTC. This gives the protein CASSPTGEGQYF.

This clone was detected once. This chain connects TRBV6-5 to TRBJ2-3; 9 nucleotides line up with TRBD1. Germline V lookup: CDR1 MNHEY, CDR2 SVGAGI. Trimming at V came to 8 bases and at J to 5 bases, leaving 8 bases not matched to a gene. This CDR3 comprises 14 residues. The CDR3: CASGRDRDRDTQYF. The CDR3 DNA reads TGTGCCAGCGGCCGGGACAGGGACAGAGATACGCAGTATTTT.

V gene TRBV7-9 combines with J gene TRBJ2-3, with TRBD2 matching 7 bases. This CDR3 comprises 16 residues. Germline assignment: CDR1 SEHNR and CDR2 FQNEAQ (reference sequence). J lost 0 bases, V lost 5 bases, and 8 bases had no gene match. The DNA for the CDR3 is TGTGCCAGCAGCCCAGGGAGGGACTCAAGCACAGATACGCAGTATTTT. Its translation: CASSPGRDSSTDTQYF.

The J gene is TRBJ1-4, the V gene TRBV6-2 or TRBV6-3; 7 positions agree with TRBD1. This CDR3 comprises 14 residues. The ends lost 4 bases at V and 2 bases at J; junction bases unmatched: 1. Per germline, CDR1 MNHEY and CDR2 SVGEGT. This CDR3 is CASSSGQTNEKLFF. As DNA, the CDR3 is TGTGCCAGCAGTTCGGGACAGACTAATGAAAAACTGTTTTTT.

V usage is TRBV27 and J usage is TRBJ1-5; D possibly corresponds to TRBD1 (5 bases). This CDR3 has 13 amino acids. The V and J ends lost 2 bases and 6 bases respectively, with 8 bases between them. Germline CDR1 MNHEY, CDR2 SMNVEV (reference sequence). CDR3 loop: CASSLIRGQPQHF. The CDR3, as DNA: TGTGCCAGCAGTTTAATAAGGGGTCAGCCCCAGCATTTT.

The rearrangement joins TRBV19 to TRBJ1-1, with a tentative D call TRBD1 (5 bases). The CDR3 consists of 14 residues. V was trimmed by 5 bases and J by 6 bases, leaving 16 bases between them. CDR1 is LNHDA, CDR2 SQIVND, per germline (reference sequence). CDR3 coding DNA: TGTGCCAGTAGTCCACGGCAGGGAATGGCTGAAGCTTTCTTT. Translated: CASSPRQGMAEAFF.

CDR3 nucleotides: TGTGCCAGCAGTTGGTCGGTGGTTGGAAACACCATATATTTT. Translating gives CASSWSVVGNTIYF. The V call is TRBV6-2 or TRBV6-3, the J call TRBJ1-3; D is uncertain. Germline V gene data show CDR1 as MNHEY and CDR2 as SVGEGT. CDR3 length: 14 residues. Between the trimmed V and J ends, which lost 4 bases and 3 bases, there was a span of 10 bases.

The genes are TRBV4-1 and TRBJ1-2; a possible D gene is TRBD1 (6 bases). V lost 5 bases and J 2 bases, leaving 12 bases between the germline ends. Germline V gene sequence: CDR1 MGHRA, CDR2 YSYEKL. CDR3 length: 14 residues. The CDR3 DNA follows: TGCGCCAGCAGCGGGCGGGGGGCCAACTATGGCTACACCTTC. As protein: CASSGRGANYGYTF.

The chain couples TRBV7-2 to TRBJ1-2, with TRBD1 identical over 7 bases. V was clipped by 3 bases and J by 4 bases; unmatched bases: 2. The CDR3 spans 13 residues. Germline lookup yields CDR1 SGHTA and CDR2 FQGNSA. CDR3 DNA sequence: TGTGCCAGCAGCTTCGGGACAGTCTATGGCTACACCTTC. This sequence encodes CASSFGTVYGYTF.

V gene TRBV7-9 combines with J gene TRBJ1-5; D is ambiguous. From germline, CDR1 is SEHNR and CDR2 FQNEAQ (reference sequence). Trimming shortened V by 5 bases and J by 1 base, and 6 bases separated the two germline ends. The CDR3 contains 13 residues. CDR3 in amino acids: CASSTGSNQPQHF. Written as DNA, the CDR3 is TGTGCCAGCAGCACCGGGAGCAATCAGCCCCAGCATTTT.

The CDR3 sequence: CASSFSVGELFF. The CDR3 nucleotides read TGTGCCAGCAGCTTCTCGGTCGGGGAGCTGTTTTTT. The chain carries TRBV11-3 and TRBJ2-2; D is unclear. The V gene lost 3 bases and the J gene lost 7 bases, with 6 bases spanning the gap. This CDR3 is 12 amino acids long. Germline V gene data show CDR1 as SGHNT and CDR2 as YENEEA.

V gene TRBV5-1 combines with J gene TRBJ1-1; D is perhaps TRBD1 (6 bases). Germline V gene sequence: CDR1 SGHRS, CDR2 YFSETQ. V gave up 0 bases and J gave up 3 bases, with 9 bases separating them. This CDR3 spans 14 amino acids. The CDR3 loop is CASSLVGGDTEAFF. The CDR3 bases are TGCGCCAGCAGCTTGGTAGGGGGGGACACTGAAGCTTTCTTT.

This rearrangement joins TRBV7-2 to TRBJ2-1; the D is unclear. This CDR3 contains 12 residues. V gave up 3 bases and J gave up 10 bases, with 10 bases separating them. Germline V lookup: CDR1 SGHTA, CDR2 FQGNSA. The CDR3 DNA sequence: TGTGCCAGCAGCTTCGTAGCCCGGGAGCAGTTCTTC. Translated, it gives CASSFVAREQFF.

The chain employs TRBV7-9 and TRBJ1-2; 9 bases match TRBD1. This CDR3 comprises 16 residues. Germline-derived CDR1 and CDR2 are SEHNR and FQNEAQ (reference sequence). V was pared by 7 bases and J by 11 bases, with 20 bases of the junction left unmatched. The CDR3 is CASTTGQGLLTEGYTF. In nucleotides, the CDR3 is TGTGCCAGCACTACGGGACAGGGCCTTCTTACGGAGGGATACACCTTC.

The V gene is TRBV21-1, the J gene TRBJ1-1; the tabulated D call, TRBD1, remains unverified against the DNA. TRBV21-1 is a known pseudogene. The CDR3 is 19 residues long. The CDR3 protein is CASSKGTGTGGSTDTEAFF. CDR3 in DNA: TGTGCCAGCAGCAAGGGGACAGGGACAGGGGGATCTACGGACACTGAAGCTTTCTTT.

V usage is TRBV6-6 and J usage is TRBJ1-2, with D possibly being TRBD1 (6 bases). The CDR3 has 12 amino acids. The germline V and J ends were trimmed by 11 bases and 2 bases, with 12 bases remaining between them. Germline V gene sequence: CDR1 MNHNY, CDR2 SVGAGI (reference sequence). CDR3 in DNA: TGTGCCGGGGGCTCCGGAAACTATGGCTACACCTTC. Translation gives CAGGSGNYGYTF.

This clone was seen more than once but under ten times. The J gene is TRBJ1-5, the V gene TRBV7-2, with D perhaps TRBD1 (6 bases). Germline CDR1 reads SGHTA; CDR2 reads FQGNSA. V was shortened by 1 base and J by 5 bases, with 9 bases between the two germline ends. The CDR3 is 14 amino acids. CDR3 coding DNA: TGTGCCAGCAGCTTAGGGCAGGGGCATCAGCCCCAGCATTTT. Protein product: CASSLGQGHQPQHF.

The chain has TRBV18 and TRBJ1-6, with TRBD1 identical over 7 bases. Germline assignment: CDR1 KGHSH and CDR2 LQKENI. CDR3 length: 15 amino acids. The V and J ends lost 2 bases and 6 bases, in that order; junction bases with no gene match: 4. The CDR3 protein is CASSPEGQSNSPLHF. Here the CDR3 DNA reads TGTGCCAGCTCACCAGAGGGACAGAGTAATTCACCCCTCCACTTT. Combining the CDR3 with reference TRBV18 and TRBJ1-6 gives the whole variable domain NAGVMQNPRHLVRRRGQEARLRCSPMKGHSHVYWYRQLPEEGLKFMVYLQKENIIDESGMPKERFSAEFPKEGPSILRIQQVVRGDSAAYFCASSPEGQSNSPLHFGNGTRLTVT.

The rearrangement joins TRBV19 to TRBJ2-5; 7 bases line up with TRBD1. With V trimmed by 3 bases and J by 4 bases, 11 bases remained unmatched. The germline V gene encodes CDR1 LNHDA and CDR2 SQIVND (reference sequence). CDR3 length: 16 amino acids. The CDR3 reads CASSILHRGRRETQYF. As DNA, the CDR3 is TGTGCCAGTAGTATTCTCCACAGGGGAAGGCGAGAGACCCAGTACTTC.

This clone was recorded once. The rearrangement uses TRBV4-1 and TRBJ1-2; no firm D call. CDR1 and CDR2 from the germline V gene are MGHRA and YSYEKL. Trimming pared 2 bases from V and 3 bases from J, leaving 13 bases between. The CDR3 totals 15 residues. CDR3 region: CASSQQMRVDYGYTF. The CDR3 DNA is TGCGCCAGCAGCCAACAAATGAGAGTAGACTATGGCTACACCTTC.